Below, 23 T cell receptor beta chains from the same sample are listed, as sequenced in a study of shared clonotypes between healthy human individuals. Sequenced by immunoSEQ multiplex PCR; TCRdb stores in-frame clones only, minus some. The sample holds about 1.5 million clones, more than 95% seen once. The specimen was naive CD4+ T cells sorted from blood. Noted subset: CD45RA+ positively selected. The receptors stem from a young man in good health.

The chain joins TRBV10-2 to TRBJ2-5, with D uncertain. Per germline, CDR1 WSHSY and CDR2 SAAADI. V was clipped by 5 bases and J by 5 bases, with 12 bases between them. The CDR3 contains 13 residues. This CDR3 reads CASSPGFIETQYF. The CDR3 DNA reads TGCGCCAGCAGTCCAGGTTTTATCGAGACCCAGTACTTC.

CDR3 region: CASSLRVGLAGEQFF. The CDR3 coding sequence is TGTGCCAGCAGTCTACGAGTGGGACTAGCGGGAGAGCAGTTCTTC. The rearrangement uses TRBV6-6 and TRBJ2-1; 13 positions agree with TRBD2. Germline lookup yields CDR1 MNHNY and CDR2 SVGAGI (reference sequence). The CDR3 sequence is 15 residues long. The ends lost 5 bases at V and 10 bases at J; junction bases unmatched: 8.

This clone was picked up one time. V usage is TRBV28 and J usage is TRBJ1-5, with 10 bases matching TRBD1. Germline assignment: CDR1 MDHEN and CDR2 SYDVKM. V lost 5 bases, J lost 6 bases, and 7 bases stayed unmatched. The CDR3 consists of 15 residues. CDR3 protein: CASSAGTGVPQPQHF. CDR3 nucleotide sequence: TGTGCCAGCAGTGCCGGGACAGGGGTTCCTCAGCCCCAGCATTTT.

This chain links TRBV4-1 with TRBJ2-5; 7 nucleotides align to TRBD1. Germline assignment: CDR1 MGHRA and CDR2 YSYEKL. With V trimmed by 0 bases and J by 2 bases, 9 bases remained unmatched. The CDR3 sequence is 17 residues long. CDR3 bases: TGCGCCAGCAGCCAAGATCCGCGAGGGGGCCTGCAAGAGACCCAGTACTTC. Residues: CASSQDPRGGLQETQYF.

This clone was seen just once. The V and J genes are TRBV5-1 and TRBJ2-3; TRBD2 matches at 8 bases. Trimming took 4 bases from V and 10 from J; bases not matched to a gene: 14. This CDR3 has 15 amino acids. Looked up from germline, CDR1 is SGHRS and CDR2 is YFSETQ. The CDR3 spells CASSRGGVAGLSQYF. For the CDR3, the DNA is TGCGCCAGCAGCCGCGGTGGGGTAGCGGGACTGTCGCAGTATTTT.

The genes are TRBV28 and TRBJ2-2; either TRBD1 or TRBD2 may supply D (5 bases each). Trimming removed 5 bases from V and 7 bases from J, with 14 bases in between. Looked up from germline, CDR1 is MDHEN and CDR2 is SYDVKM. The CDR3 is 14 amino acids. The CDR3 coding sequence is TGTGCCAGCAGTAACCGGGACCGTCGCGGGGAGCTGTTTTTT. Translated: CASSNRDRRGELFF.

This chain links TRBV5-4 with TRBJ2-7, with D unclear. The CDR3 spans 15 residues. V lost 0 bases and J lost 1, with 11 bases in between. Germline V gene lookup returns CDR1 SGHNT and CDR2 YYREEE (reference sequence). CDR3: CASSLGRTSSYEQYF. DNA for the CDR3: TGTGCCAGCAGCTTGGGCCGGACCTCATCCTACGAGCAGTACTTC.

The V call is TRBV30, the J call TRBJ1-5; D ambiguous. From germline, CDR1 is GTSNPN and CDR2 SVGIG (reference sequence). V dropped 2 bases and J dropped 1 base, with 6 bases sitting between them. This CDR3 region has 13 residues. This chain's CDR3 is CAWSQASNQPQHF. In nucleotides, the CDR3 is TGTGCCTGGAGTCAGGCAAGCAATCAGCCCCAGCATTTT.

To note about this clone: One junction end does not reproduce the germline sequence, and a read error may be involved. The DNA for the CDR3 is TGTGCCAGCAGCCGGACAGGGTTTTTGGTCTTC. This gives the protein CASSRTGFLVF. The chain links TRBV28 to TRBJ2-1; 8 nucleotides agree with TRBD1. CDR3 length: 11 amino acids. In germline, CDR1 is MDHEN, CDR2 SYDVKM.

This clone was detected only once. The chain has TRBV5-1 and TRBJ2-7; D ambiguous. The CDR3 extends over 14 amino acids. Germline values: CDR1 SGHRS, CDR2 YFSETQ. Trimming shortened V by 0 bases and J by 2 bases, and 9 bases separated the two germline ends. The CDR3 DNA sequence: TGCGCCAGCAGCTTGGTCCCCTCCGCCTACGAGCAGTACTTC. Amino acids: CASSLVPSAYEQYF.

The rearrangement links TRBV13 to TRBJ2-7, with 9 bases lining up with TRBD2. The CDR3 is 14 residues long. Looked up from germline, CDR1 is PRHDT and CDR2 is FYEKMQ (reference sequence). Germline trimming cut 6 bases from V and 4 bases from J; bases unmatched to any gene: 7. The CDR3 is CASSRASGIYEQYF. DNA of the CDR3: TGTGCCAGCAGTCGGGCTAGCGGGATATACGAGCAGTACTTC.

The chain employs TRBV5-1 and TRBJ2-3; 7 nucleotides match TRBD1. V was pared by 4 bases and J by 2 bases, with 7 bases of the junction left unmatched. The germline gives CDR1 SGHRS, CDR2 YFSETQ. CDR3 length: 15 amino acids. The CDR3 is CASSPGDRNTDTQYF. Written as DNA, the CDR3 is TGCGCCAGCAGCCCAGGGGACAGAAACACAGATACGCAGTATTTT.

This clone was observed a few times. The J gene is TRBJ2-3, the V gene TRBV2; D is uncertain. V was pared by 4 bases and J by 6 bases, with 5 bases between. From germline, CDR1 is SNHLY and CDR2 FYNNEI. This CDR3 contains 11 residues. Here the CDR3 reads CASSVRDTQYF. For the CDR3, the DNA is TGTGCCAGCAGTGTCCGGGATACGCAGTATTTT. Based on the CDR3 plus reference TRBV2 and TRBJ2-3, the full variable domain is EPEVTQTPSHQVTQMGQEVILRCVPISNHLYFYWYRQILGQKVEFLVSFYNNEISEKSEIFDDQFSVERPDGSNFTLKIRSTKLEDSAMYFCASSVRDTQYFGPGTRLTVL.

This clone was observed once. The chain uses TRBV5-1 and TRBJ2-1; perhaps D is TRBD1 or TRBD2 (5 bases each). The CDR3 length is 13 residues. The germline V gene has CDR1 SGHRS and CDR2 YFSETQ. Trimming pared 0 bases from V and 7 bases from J, leaving 8 bases between. The CDR3 DNA sequence: TGCGCCAGCAGCTTGGGGGGGTTTAATGAGCAGTTCTTC. Its translation: CASSLGGFNEQFF.

V gene TRBV2 combines with J gene TRBJ2-2; 10 positions match TRBD2. In germline, CDR1 is SNHLY, CDR2 FYNNEI. The CDR3 has 15 amino acids. V was pared by 7 bases and J by 1 base, with 3 bases of the junction left unmatched. CDR3 DNA: TGTGCCAGCACTCGGACTAGCGGGAACACCGGGGAGCTGTTTTTT. Amino acid sequence: CASTRTSGNTGELFF.

Here the CDR3 reads CASSPLVQTGNPYEQYF. The CDR3 DNA reads as TGTGCCAGCTCACCGCTCGTTCAAACAGGGAACCCCTACGAGCAGTACTTC. The chain links TRBV18 to TRBJ2-7, with D possibly being TRBD1 (6 bases). CDR1 KGHSH and CDR2 LQKENI come from the germline V gene. V was cut by 3 bases and J by 2 bases, with 20 bases left in between. This CDR3 contains 17 residues.

The chain couples TRBV11-3 to TRBJ2-3, with 12 bases aligning to TRBD2. This CDR3 has 16 amino acids. Germline V gene lookup returns CDR1 SGHNT and CDR2 YENEEA. Trimming removed 5 bases from V and 2 bases from J; junction bases left unmatched: 5. CDR3 nucleotides: TGTGCCAGCAGCGACAGGACTAGCGGGACCACAGATACGCAGTATTTT. This codes for CASSDRTSGTTDTQYF.

The chain is built from TRBV10-3 and TRBJ2-7, with D possibly being TRBD1 or TRBD2 (5 bases each). V was cut by 5 bases and J by 3 bases, with 11 bases left in between. The CDR3 consists of 13 residues. Per the germline V gene, CDR1 is ENHRY and CDR2 is SYGVKD. Written as DNA, the CDR3 is TGTGCCATCAGTTCGGGACGGATCTACGAGCAGTACTTC. This gives the protein CAISSGRIYEQYF.

V gene TRBV5-1 combines with J gene TRBJ2-5; TRBD2 matches at 7 bases. V gave up 4 bases and J gave up 6 bases; unmatched junction bases: 12. Germline assignment: CDR1 SGHRS and CDR2 YFSETQ. This CDR3 has 15 residues. The CDR3 nucleotides are TGCGCCAGCAGCCCCGTATCGGGGGGATTTCAGACCCAGTACTTC. Amino acid sequence: CASSPVSGGFQTQYF.

The chain links TRBV5-1 to TRBJ2-1; 8 bases align to TRBD2. V shed 0 bases and J 0 bases; nucleotides not matched to a gene: 5. Germline CDR1 and CDR2: SGHRS and YFSETQ. The CDR3 has 17 amino acids. This CDR3 is CASSLGTGTSSYNEQFF. The CDR3 region has the DNA TGCGCCAGCAGCTTGGGGACCGGGACTAGCTCCTACAATGAGCAGTTCTTC. Full variable domain (outside the CDR3, taken from reference TRBV5-1 and TRBJ2-1): KAGVTQTPRYLIKTRGQQVTLSCSPISGHRSVSWYQQTPGQGLQFLFEYFSETQRNKGNFPGRFSGRQFSNSRSEMNVSTLELGDSALYLCASSLGTGTSSYNEQFFGPGTRLTVL.

This clone was observed a handful of times. V gene TRBV5-6 combines with J gene TRBJ1-2, with 7 bases that match TRBD1. This CDR3 spans 16 amino acids. Trimming at V came to 4 bases and at J to 6 bases, leaving 15 bases not matched to a gene. Germline V lookup: CDR1 SGHDT, CDR2 YYEEEE. CDR3 protein: CASSNRDSLLRHGYTF. The CDR3 coding sequence is TGTGCCAGCAGCAACCGGGACAGCTTATTACGGCATGGCTACACCTTC.

This sequence joins TRBV5-1 and TRBJ1-2; D is uncertain. This CDR3 has 16 residues. CDR1 and CDR2 (germline): SGHRS, YFSETQ. V was cut by 0 bases and J by 0 bases, with 12 bases left in between. This CDR3 is CASSLGSRATNYGYTF. The DNA of the CDR3 is TGCGCCAGCAGCTTGGGGAGCAGAGCAACTAACTATGGCTACACCTTC.

The chain links TRBV2 to TRBJ2-5; D gene unclear. The CDR3 contains 15 residues. Looked up from germline, CDR1 is SNHLY and CDR2 is FYNNEI. The V end lost 3 bases, the J end lost 5 bases, and 16 bases lay between the germline ends. The CDR3 bases are TGTGCCAGCAGTGATGGGTTAGGCAGTTTGGAGACCCAGTACTTC. It translates to CASSDGLGSLETQYF.